This TCR beta chain was observed in a study of cytomegalovirus exposure and HLA in healthy donors. Looked up from germline, CDR1 is SNHLY and CDR2 is FYNNEI. This CDR3 region has 16 residues. V lost 5 bases, J lost 7 bases, and 12 bases stayed unmatched. A multiplex PCR was run with 60 Vbeta primers and 13 Jbeta primers. Data came from immunoSEQ multiplex PCR; TCRdb stores just in-frame clones and leaves some out. The sample includes about 180,000 clones, about four fifths of them seen just once. This receptor was identified in a woman younger than 35 in good health and CMV-seropositive. The sample taken for sequencing was PBMCs. The chain has TRBV2 and TRBJ1-1, with 11 bases aligning to TRBD1. CDR3 amino acids: CASSLSGGQGAFEAFF. CDR3 DNA sequence: TGTGCCAGCAGTCTATCCGGAGGACAGGGGGCGTTTGAAGCTTTCTTT.